Listed below are T cell receptor beta chains from one sample, sequenced in a study of human T cells and chemical hapten exposure. MiXCR, run by TCRdb on the RACE reads, gives a single entry per CDR3 protein. The sample has 90,000 to 140,000 distinct CDR3 sequences, under 35% seen once. This specimen consisted of whole blood, obtained in connection with sensitization to the hapten diphenylcyclopropenone (DPC). The receptor set was obtained from a man aged 35 to 55 with alopecia areata. Some clones in this sample may be carry-over from other donors' samples. The CDR3 runs from the conserved cysteine through the conserved F or W. The order of the fields is V gene, clone size, J gene, D gene, CDR3 protein, CDR3 DNA. A D gene is named only where the DNA matches it firmly. Some rows mark clone size as missing; the rest say once, few, many or name a class of expanded clone.

TRBV5-1	.	TRBJ1-4	TRBD1	CASSLEQGFRTNEKLFF	TGCGCCAGCAGCTTGGAACAGGGGTTTAGAACTAATGAAAAACTGTTTTTT
TRBV6-2/TRBV6-3	.	TRBJ1-5	TRBD1	CASSFGQGPNQPQHF	TGTGCCAGCAGTTTTGGACAGGGCCCCAATCAGCCCCAGCATTTT
TRBV10-2	few	TRBJ2-5	TRBD1	CASSEPLRQGPETQYF	TGCGCCAGCAGTGAGCCACTAAGACAGGGTCCGGAGACCCAGTACTTC
TRBV3-1	.	TRBJ1-1	.	CASSRRLMNTEAFF	TGTGCCAGCAGCCGCAGGCTTATGAACACTGAAGCTTTCTTT
TRBV6-2/TRBV6-3	few	TRBJ2-4	.	CASSYASSFIQYF	TGTGCCAGCAGTTACGCCAGTTCTTTCATTCAGTACTTC
TRBV9	.	TRBJ2-2	.	CASSQTGELFF	TGTGCCAGCAGCCAAACCGGGGAGCTGTTTTTT
TRBV4-2	.	TRBJ2-7	.	CASSVNGRSYEQYF	TGTGCCAGCAGCGTGAACGGCCGCTCCTACGAGCAGTACTTC
TRBV20-1	.	TRBJ2-5	.	CSASALQETQYF	TGCAGTGCTTCCGCTTTACAAGAGACCCAGTACTTC
TRBV7-2	.	TRBJ1-1	.	CASSLMLTENTEAFF	TGTGCCAGCAGTTTAATGCTGACAGAGAACACTGAAGCTTTCTTT
TRBV7-2	few	TRBJ1-1	TRBD1	CASSLVAGGFSEAFF	TGTGCCAGCAGCTTAGTGGCAGGGGGCTTCTCTGAAGCTTTCTTT
TRBV5-1	few	TRBJ2-5	.	CASSKNPRYQETQYF	TGCGCCAGCAGCAAGAACCCCCGGTACCAAGAGACCCAGTACTTC
TRBV6-5	.	TRBJ2-3	TRBD2	CASRRSAGPRTSTDTQYF	TGTGCCAGCAGGCGATCAGCGGGACCTAGAACAAGCACAGATACGCAGTATTTT
TRBV28	.	TRBJ1-5	.	CAGRGLGPQHF	TGTGCCGGCCGGGGACTAGGGCCCCAGCATTTT
TRBV7-6	few	TRBJ1-2	.	CASSSGGNYGYTF	TGTGCCAGCAGCTCCGGGGGTAACTATGGCTACACCTTC
TRBV3-1	.	TRBJ2-3	TRBD2	CASSHLAGDHTQYF	TGTGCCAGCAGCCATCTAGCGGGAGACCATACGCAGTATTTT
TRBV12-3/TRBV12-4	few	TRBJ2-3	TRBD2	CASCGTSGSRDTQYF	TGTGCCAGCTGCGGGACTAGCGGGAGTCGAGATACGCAGTATTTT
TRBV6-5	few	TRBJ2-2	TRBD2	CASSAPRAGGPGELFF	TGTGCCAGCAGTGCCCCTAGAGCGGGAGGGCCCGGGGAGCTGTTTTTT
TRBV28	.	TRBJ2-3	TRBD1	CASSEDRGQDTQYF	TGTGCCAGCAGTGAGGACAGGGGGCAAGATACGCAGTATTTT
TRBV5-5	.	TRBJ2-7	.	CASRLGRGNEQYF	TGTGCCAGCAGGCTTGGAAGGGGGAACGAGCAGTACTTC
TRBV9	.	TRBJ2-2	.	CASSAGGSSIDGGELFF	TGTGCCAGCAGCGCCGGAGGGTCGTCGATTGATGGCGGGGAGCTGTTTTTT
TRBV20-1	few	TRBJ1-5	.	CSAPDRNSNQPQHF	TGCAGTGCTCCCGACAGGAATAGCAATCAGCCCCAGCATTTT
TRBV5-4	.	TRBJ2-7	.	CASSLERGWGEQYF	TGTGCCAGCAGCTTGGAGAGAGGGTGGGGCGAGCAGTACTTC
TRBV7-6	.	TRBJ2-7	.	CASSLGDGSNYEQYF	TGTGCCAGCAGCTTAGGGGACGGCTCGAACTACGAGCAGTACTTC
TRBV20-1	.	TRBJ1-1	TRBD1	CSARLGGAMNTEAFF	TGCAGTGCTAGGCTAGGGGGCGCGATGAACACTGAAGCTTTCTTT
TRBV7-8	few	TRBJ2-1	TRBD2	CASSIRLAGGYNEQFF	TGTGCCAGCAGCATAAGACTAGCGGGAGGGTACAATGAGCAGTTCTTC
TRBV29-1	few	TRBJ1-2	.	CSVEDLYPTF	TGCAGCGTTGAAGACCTTTATCCCACCTTC
TRBV20-1	.	TRBJ2-7	.	CSARTGYRSYEQYF	TGCAGTGCAAGGACGGGATACCGCTCCTACGAGCAGTACTTC
TRBV28	.	TRBJ2-7	TRBD2	CASRSSGGSYEQYF	TGTGCCAGCAGGTCTAGCGGGGGGAGCTACGAGCAGTACTTC
TRBV5-5	.	TRBJ1-2	TRBD1	CASSPLTGGQPIYGYTF	TGTGCCAGCAGCCCGTTGACAGGGGGCCAACCTATCTATGGCTACACCTTC
TRBV7-9	.	TRBJ2-4	TRBD1	CASSSPTGGAKNIQYF	TGTGCCAGCAGCTCCCCGACAGGGGGAGCCAAAAACATTCAGTACTTC
TRBV7-3	many	TRBJ2-3	.	CASSPDTDTQYF	TGTGCCAGCAGCCCGGACACAGATACGCAGTATTTT
TRBV6-1	.	TRBJ2-5	TRBD2	CASSEGAGSGRQTQYF	TGTGCCAGCAGTGAAGGGGCCGGTAGCGGGAGGCAGACCCAGTACTTC
TRBV20-1	.	TRBJ2-7	.	CSARGTYEQYF	TGCAGTGCTAGGGGAACCTACGAGCAGTACTTC
TRBV12-3/TRBV12-4	.	TRBJ1-2	.	CASSFQLGYTF	TGTGCCAGCAGTTTCCAACTCGGCTACACCTTC
TRBV29-1	few	TRBJ2-3	TRBD2	CSESGRAGDTQYF	TGCAGCGAGAGCGGGAGGGCCGGAGATACGCAGTATTTT
TRBV3-1	.	TRBJ2-2	.	CASSQVAGWGTGELFF	TGTGCCAGCAGCCAAGTCGCGGGATGGGGCACCGGGGAGCTGTTTTTT
TRBV7-8	.	TRBJ2-7	.	CASSLTRDPSLEQYF	TGTGCCAGCAGCTTAACCCGGGACCCCTCCTTGGAGCAGTACTTC
TRBV28	many	TRBJ1-1	TRBD1	CASVQGALNTEAFF	TGTGCCAGCGTTCAGGGGGCGTTAAACACTGAAGCTTTCTTT
TRBV5-1	few	TRBJ1-5	.	CASSLGADNQPQHF	TGCGCCAGCAGCTTGGGGGCGGACAATCAGCCCCAGCATTTT
TRBV9	few	TRBJ2-3	.	CASSVLTASTDTQYF	TGTGCCAGCAGCGTCCTAACTGCTAGCACAGATACGCAGTATTTT
TRBV15	.	TRBJ2-4	TRBD1	CATSPPPGGSKNIQYF	TGTGCCACCAGCCCGCCGCCAGGGGGTTCAAAAAACATTCAGTACTTC
TRBV5-4	.	TRBJ1-1	.	CASSFSRGWNTEAFF	TGTGCCAGCAGCTTTAGCAGGGGTTGGAACACTGAAGCTTTCTTT
TRBV10-3	.	TRBJ2-5	.	CAISESNPGREETQYF	TGTGCCATCAGTGAGTCGAATCCCGGCAGGGAAGAGACCCAGTACTTC
TRBV20-1	.	TRBJ1-1	.	CSARTVGNTEAFF	TGCAGTGCTAGAACAGTTGGGAACACTGAAGCTTTCTTT
TRBV3-1	few	TRBJ2-3	.	CASSLNTGLTDTQYF	TGTGCCAGCAGCCTAAATACGGGACTCACAGATACGCAGTATTTT
TRBV10-3	.	TRBJ2-7	.	CAIRPELSSSYEQYF	TGTGCCATCCGTCCGGAGCTCTCGAGCTCCTACGAGCAGTACTTC
TRBV6-5	.	TRBJ2-5	TRBD1	CASSSLRTGVQETQYF	TGTGCCAGCAGCTCCCTTCGGACAGGGGTCCAAGAGACCCAGTACTTC
TRBV7-9	few	TRBJ1-2	TRBD1	CASSPRRTGGTRAFYGYTF	TGTGCCAGCAGCCCACGGCGGACAGGGGGAACTAGGGCCTTCTATGGCTACACCTTC
TRBV10-3	.	TRBJ2-3	TRBD2	CAISEQKAGTRTDTQYF	TGTGCCATCAGTGAGCAAAAGGCCGGGACTAGGACAGATACGCAGTATTTT
TRBV28	few	TRBJ1-1	TRBD1	CASGTAGSGSEAFF	TGTGCCAGTGGGACAGCTGGAAGTGGATCTGAAGCTTTCTTT
TRBV7-2	.	TRBJ2-2	TRBD2	CASRRPGLAANTGELFF	TGTGCCAGCAGACGCCCGGGACTAGCGGCGAACACCGGGGAGCTGTTTTTT
TRBV7-2	few	TRBJ2-5	TRBD2	CASSARLATAETQYF	TGTGCCAGCAGCGCCCGACTAGCTACGGCGGAGACCCAGTACTTC
TRBV29-1	few	TRBJ1-1	.	CSGAQGNTEAFF	TGCAGCGGTGCACAGGGGAACACTGAAGCTTTCTTT